These T cell receptor beta chains were read from a single sample in a study of blood T cell repertoires in COVID-19. Profiling relied on immunoSEQ multiplex PCR, and the TCRdb table lists in-frame clones only, not all of them. The sample has about 280,000 clones, around 88% seen once; the top ten hold over 6%. Sequencing used PBMCs or T cells enriched from blood (not recorded which). These receptors were collected from a woman in her forties who had recovered from COVID-19. CDR3s leave out the opening cysteine and the closing phenylalanine or tryptophan. Rows may omit the clone size; those that give it use once, few, many or a size class.

TRBV12-3/TRBV12-4 | NA | ASSGQTYGYT
TRBV20-1 | NA | SASEGAGEKLF
TRBV27 | NA | ASRGEGGYT
TRBV11-2 | NA | ASTLSGDRAPDTQY
TRBV24-1 | NA | ATSRGLNQPQH
TRBV11-1 | NA | ASSLQGFGEQY
TRBV7-3 | NA | ASSLGLAGGEQF
TRBV13 | NA | ASSLSGVGYT
TRBV20-1 | NA | SAIDLAGMASEQF
TRBV28 | NA | ASSFNAGTGADNEQF
TRBV5-1 | few | ASSFDGRYRTDTQY
TRBV6-1 | NA | ASSEFGLGGNTIY
TRBV6-5 | NA | ASRHGQENTEAF
TRBV28 | NA | ASSFPPSRGNQPQH
TRBV15 | once | ATSRDFYAGDQPQH
TRBV18 | NA | ASSPREGGKREQY
TRBV11-2 | NA | ASSFGAGGSDDEQF
TRBV15 | NA | ATSRRRGAGRDEQF
TRBV19 | NA | ASSIRLAETYNEQF
TRBV28 | NA | ASTGGYGYT
TRBV5-6 | NA | ASSPPGQGAGEEKLF
TRBV7-2 | NA | ASSLAGTGAVANYGYT
TRBV27 | NA | ASSLRLAGAYEQY
TRBV29-1 | NA | SVGEGWYQETQY
TRBV15 | NA | ATSVGGTGANVLT
TRBV2 | NA | ASQQGFSGNTIY
TRBV28 | once | ASSFVQGPQH
TRBV27 | NA | ASSIRSDGDIQY
TRBV28 | NA | ASSLTTAGTQY
TRBV18 | NA | ASSPNQGQGAVRAIY
TRBV11-3 | NA | ASSPSAHNPETQY
TRBV9 | NA | ASSVFVQGKADTQY
TRBV6-2/TRBV6-3 | once | ASSPTWTGGNNQPQH
TRBV7-9 | NA | ASSLGGPREKLF
TRBV28 | NA | ASSFGDFSNEKLF
TRBV11-2 | NA | ASSIRDNNSPLH
TRBV6-5 | NA | ANSTGFNQPQH
TRBV30 | once | AWSAPPSGRAGEQF
TRBV6-2/TRBV6-3 | NA | ASSSGGTPTDIEAF
TRBV28 | NA | ASSLPGGTGELF
TRBV6-6 | NA | ASSYPGTRQETQY
TRBV7-8 | once | ASSLGDRGPQGQF
TRBV7-2 | NA | ASSFTHGVAQH
TRBV24-1 | NA | ATSDGQGPEAF